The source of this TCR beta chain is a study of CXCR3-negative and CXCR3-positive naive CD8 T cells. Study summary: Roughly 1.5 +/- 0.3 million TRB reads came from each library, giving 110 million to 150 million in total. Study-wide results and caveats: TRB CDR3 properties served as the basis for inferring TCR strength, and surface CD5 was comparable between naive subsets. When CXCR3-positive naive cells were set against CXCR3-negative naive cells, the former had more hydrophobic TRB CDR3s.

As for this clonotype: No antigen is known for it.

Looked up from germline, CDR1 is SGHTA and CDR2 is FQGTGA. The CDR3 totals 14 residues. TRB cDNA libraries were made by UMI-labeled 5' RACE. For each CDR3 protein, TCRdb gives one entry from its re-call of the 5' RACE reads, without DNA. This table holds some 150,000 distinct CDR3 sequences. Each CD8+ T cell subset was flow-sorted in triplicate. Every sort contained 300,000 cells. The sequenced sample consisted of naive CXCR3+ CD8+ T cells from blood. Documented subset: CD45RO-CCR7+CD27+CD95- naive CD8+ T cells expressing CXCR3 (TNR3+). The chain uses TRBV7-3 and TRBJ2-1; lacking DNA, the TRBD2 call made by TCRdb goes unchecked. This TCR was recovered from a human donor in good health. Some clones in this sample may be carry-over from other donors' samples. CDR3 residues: CASGLAGGPGEQFF. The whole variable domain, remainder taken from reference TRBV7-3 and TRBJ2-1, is GAGVSQTPSNKVTEKGKYVELRCDPISGHTALYWYRQSLGQGPEFLIYFQGTGAADDSGLPNDRFFAVRPEGSVSTLKIQRTERGDSAVYLCASGLAGGPGEQFFGPGTRLTVL.